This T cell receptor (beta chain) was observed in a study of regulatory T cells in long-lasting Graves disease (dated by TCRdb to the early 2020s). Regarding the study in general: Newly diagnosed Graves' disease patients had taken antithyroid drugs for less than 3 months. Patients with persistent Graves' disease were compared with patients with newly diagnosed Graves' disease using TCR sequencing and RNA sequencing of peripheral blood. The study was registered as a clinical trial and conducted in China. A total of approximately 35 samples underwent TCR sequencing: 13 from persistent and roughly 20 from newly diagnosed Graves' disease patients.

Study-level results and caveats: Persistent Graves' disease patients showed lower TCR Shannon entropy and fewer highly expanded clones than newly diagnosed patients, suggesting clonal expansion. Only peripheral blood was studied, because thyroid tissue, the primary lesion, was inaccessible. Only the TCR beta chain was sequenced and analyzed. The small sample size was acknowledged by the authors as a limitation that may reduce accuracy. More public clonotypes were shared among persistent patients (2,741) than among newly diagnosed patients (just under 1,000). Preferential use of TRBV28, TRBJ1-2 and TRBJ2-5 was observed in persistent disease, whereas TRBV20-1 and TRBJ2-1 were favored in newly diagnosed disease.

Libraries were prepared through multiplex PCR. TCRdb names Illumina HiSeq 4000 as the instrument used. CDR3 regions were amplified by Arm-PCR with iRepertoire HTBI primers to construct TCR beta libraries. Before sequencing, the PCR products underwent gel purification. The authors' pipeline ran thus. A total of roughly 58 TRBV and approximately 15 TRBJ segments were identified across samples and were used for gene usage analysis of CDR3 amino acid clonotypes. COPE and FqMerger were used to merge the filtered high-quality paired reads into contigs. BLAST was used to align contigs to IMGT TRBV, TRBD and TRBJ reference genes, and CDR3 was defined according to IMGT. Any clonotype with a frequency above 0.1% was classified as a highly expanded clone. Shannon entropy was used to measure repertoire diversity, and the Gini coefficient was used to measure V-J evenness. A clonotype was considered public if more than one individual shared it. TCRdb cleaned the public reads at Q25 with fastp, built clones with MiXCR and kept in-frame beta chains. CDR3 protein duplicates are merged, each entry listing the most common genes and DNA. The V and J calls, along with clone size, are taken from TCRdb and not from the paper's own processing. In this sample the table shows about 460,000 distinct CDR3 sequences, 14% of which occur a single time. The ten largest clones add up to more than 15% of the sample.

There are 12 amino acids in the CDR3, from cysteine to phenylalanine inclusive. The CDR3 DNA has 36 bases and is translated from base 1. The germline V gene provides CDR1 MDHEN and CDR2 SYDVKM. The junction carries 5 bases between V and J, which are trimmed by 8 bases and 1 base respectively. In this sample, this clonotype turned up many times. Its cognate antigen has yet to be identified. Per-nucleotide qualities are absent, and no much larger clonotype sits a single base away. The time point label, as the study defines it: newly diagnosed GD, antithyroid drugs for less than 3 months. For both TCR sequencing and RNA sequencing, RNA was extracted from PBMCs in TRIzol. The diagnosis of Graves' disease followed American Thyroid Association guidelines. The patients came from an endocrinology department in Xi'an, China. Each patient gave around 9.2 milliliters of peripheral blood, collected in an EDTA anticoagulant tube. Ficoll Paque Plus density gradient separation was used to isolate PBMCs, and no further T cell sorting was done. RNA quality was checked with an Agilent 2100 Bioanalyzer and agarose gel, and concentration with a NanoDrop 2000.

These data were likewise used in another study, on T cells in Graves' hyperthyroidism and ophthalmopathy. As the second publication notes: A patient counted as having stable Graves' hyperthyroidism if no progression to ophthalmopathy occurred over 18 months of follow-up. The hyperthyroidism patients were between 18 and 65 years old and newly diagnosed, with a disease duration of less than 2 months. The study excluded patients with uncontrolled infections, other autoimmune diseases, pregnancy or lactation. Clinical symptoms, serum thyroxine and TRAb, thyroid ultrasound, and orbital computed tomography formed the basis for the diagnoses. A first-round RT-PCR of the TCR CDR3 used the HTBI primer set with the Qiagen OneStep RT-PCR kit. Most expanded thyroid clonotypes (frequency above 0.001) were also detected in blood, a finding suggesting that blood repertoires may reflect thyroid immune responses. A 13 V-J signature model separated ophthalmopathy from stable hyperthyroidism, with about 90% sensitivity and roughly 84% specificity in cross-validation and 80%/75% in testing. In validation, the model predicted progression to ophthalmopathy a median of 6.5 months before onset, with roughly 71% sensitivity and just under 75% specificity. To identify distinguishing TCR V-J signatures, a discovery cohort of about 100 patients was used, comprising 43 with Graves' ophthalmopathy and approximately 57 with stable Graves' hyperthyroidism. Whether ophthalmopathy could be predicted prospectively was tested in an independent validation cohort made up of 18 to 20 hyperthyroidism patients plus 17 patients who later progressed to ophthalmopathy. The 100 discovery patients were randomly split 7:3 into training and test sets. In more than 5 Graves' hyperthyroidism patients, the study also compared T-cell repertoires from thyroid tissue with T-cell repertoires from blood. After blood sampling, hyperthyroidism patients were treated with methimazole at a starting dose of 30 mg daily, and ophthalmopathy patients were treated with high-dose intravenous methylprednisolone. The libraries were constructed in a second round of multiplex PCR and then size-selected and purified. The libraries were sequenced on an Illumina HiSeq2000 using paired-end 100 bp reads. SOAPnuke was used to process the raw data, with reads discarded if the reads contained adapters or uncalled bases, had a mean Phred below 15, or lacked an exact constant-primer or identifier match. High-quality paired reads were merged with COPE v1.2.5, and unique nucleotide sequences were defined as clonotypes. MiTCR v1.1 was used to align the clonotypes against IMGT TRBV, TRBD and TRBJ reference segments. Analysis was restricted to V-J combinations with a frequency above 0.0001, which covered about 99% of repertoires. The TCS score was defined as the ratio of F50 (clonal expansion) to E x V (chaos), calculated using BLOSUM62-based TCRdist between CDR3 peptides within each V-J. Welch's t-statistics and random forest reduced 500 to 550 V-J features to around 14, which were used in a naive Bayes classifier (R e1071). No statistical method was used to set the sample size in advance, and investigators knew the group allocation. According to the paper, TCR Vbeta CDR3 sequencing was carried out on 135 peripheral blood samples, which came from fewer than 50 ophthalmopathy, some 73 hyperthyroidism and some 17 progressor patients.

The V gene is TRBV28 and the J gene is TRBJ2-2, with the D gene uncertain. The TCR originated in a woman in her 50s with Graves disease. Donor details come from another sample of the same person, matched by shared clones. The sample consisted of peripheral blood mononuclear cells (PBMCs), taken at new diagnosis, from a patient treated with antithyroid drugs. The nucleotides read TGTGCCAGCCTCGGGAACACCGGGGAGCTGTTTTTT. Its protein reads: CASLGNTGELFF.